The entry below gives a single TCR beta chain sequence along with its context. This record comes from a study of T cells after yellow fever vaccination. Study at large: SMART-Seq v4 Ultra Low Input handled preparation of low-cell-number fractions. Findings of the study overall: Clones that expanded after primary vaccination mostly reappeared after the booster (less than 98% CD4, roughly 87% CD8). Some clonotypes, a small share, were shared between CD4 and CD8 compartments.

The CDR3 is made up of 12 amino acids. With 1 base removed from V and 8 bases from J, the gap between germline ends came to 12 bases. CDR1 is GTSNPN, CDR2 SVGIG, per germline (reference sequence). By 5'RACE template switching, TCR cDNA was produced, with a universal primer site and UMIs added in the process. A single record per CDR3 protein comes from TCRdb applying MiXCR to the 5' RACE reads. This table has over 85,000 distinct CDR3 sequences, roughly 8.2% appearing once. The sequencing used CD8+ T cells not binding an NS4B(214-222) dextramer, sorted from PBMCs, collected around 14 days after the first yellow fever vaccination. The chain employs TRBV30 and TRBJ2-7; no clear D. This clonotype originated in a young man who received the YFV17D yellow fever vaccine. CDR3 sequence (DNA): TGTGCCTGGAGTGGTACCCTGGGCCAGCAGTACTTC. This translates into CAWSGTLGQQYF.